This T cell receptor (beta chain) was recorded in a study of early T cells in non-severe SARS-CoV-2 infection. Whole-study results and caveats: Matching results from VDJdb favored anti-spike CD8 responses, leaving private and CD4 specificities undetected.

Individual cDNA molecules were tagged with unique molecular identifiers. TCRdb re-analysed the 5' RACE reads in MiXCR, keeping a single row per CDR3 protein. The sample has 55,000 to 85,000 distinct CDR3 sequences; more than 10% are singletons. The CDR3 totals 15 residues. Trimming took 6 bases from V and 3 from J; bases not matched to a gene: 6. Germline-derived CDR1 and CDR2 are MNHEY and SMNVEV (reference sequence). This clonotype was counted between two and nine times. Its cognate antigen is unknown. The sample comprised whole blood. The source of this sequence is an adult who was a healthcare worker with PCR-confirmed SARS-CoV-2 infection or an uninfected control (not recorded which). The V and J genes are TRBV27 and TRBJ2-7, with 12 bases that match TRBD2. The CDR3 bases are TGTGCCAGCAGCCCCCGACTAGCGGGGGTCTACGAGCAGTACTTC. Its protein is CASSPRLAGVYEQYF.